The clone carrying this TCR beta chain turned up a few times. The record originates from a study of blood T cell repertoires in COVID-19. Overall study context: Specimens from acute and convalescent COVID-19 originated in the United States, Italy and Spain. Sample material is recorded as cDNA or gDNA derived from T cells, B-cell-depleted T cells, or PBMCs.

The length of the CDR3 is 15 residues. The V end lost 7 bases, the J end lost 4 bases, and 19 bases lay between the germline ends. Germline V CDR1 and CDR2: LNHDA, SQIVND (reference sequence). The repertoire was sequenced with immunoSEQ multiplex PCR; TCRdb's copy has only in-frame clones and lacks some. The sample lists under 150,000 clones; about 70% were seen once. Specimen: peripheral blood. V usage is TRBV19 and J usage is TRBJ1-2; D unresolved. The clonotype comes from a woman aged 70-85 years with acute or convalescent COVID-19. The CDR3 region has the DNA TGTGCCAGTAAGGCCATGGCAGGTCCCCTCTATGGCTACACCTTC. This sequence encodes CASKAMAGPLYGYTF.